This TCR beta chain was recovered during a study of cytomegalovirus exposure and HLA in healthy donors. The PCR employed 60 Vbeta primers together with 13 Jbeta primers. Assay used: immunoSEQ multiplex PCR; TCRdb lists only in-frame clones, some missing. The sample has 85,000 to 120,000 clones, 71% seen once. Germline CDR1 is MRHNA and CDR2 is SNTAGT. Trimming removed 4 bases at V and 1 base at J, with 5 bases between. The CDR3 runs to 13 residues. About this clone: Its antigen is currently unknown.

Whole-study results and caveats: In a later analysis, productive TCRs from donors in an Asian-associated ancestry cluster reportedly carried fewer N-insertions than the cohort mean.

Sequencing was performed on PBMCs. The V gene is TRBV6-4, the J gene TRBJ1-5; no reliable D call. This sequence was found in a female donor in good health and CMV-seronegative. The CDR3 region has the DNA TGTGCCAGCAGTGTTGAGAGCAATCAGCCCCAGCATTTT. Translating it yields CASSVESNQPQHF.